The TCR beta chain described here comes from a study of T cell responses to AZD1222 COVID-19 vaccine. Whole-study findings and limits: Only six or seven AZD1222 recipients were seropositive at baseline. White British people made up most donors, females outnumbered males, and clonal diversity was possibly underestimated. Breadth and depth of Spike-specific TCRs rose after two AZD1222 doses.

As concerns this clone: The antigen remains undetermined. The germline gene is not matched at one end of the junction; a read error may be the cause.

Method: immunoSEQ multiplex PCR; TCRdb's copy keeps in-frame clones and lacks some. The table includes nearly 110,000 clones, around 91% detected once. Pooling was applied to second doses at about 4 or about 12 weeks. Per germline, CDR1 SSHAT and CDR2 FNYEAQ (reference sequence). The CDR3 is 15 amino acids. The sequence derives from an adult who received the AZD1222 COVID-19 vaccine. The chain combines TRBV7-7 with TRBJ2-1, with unresolved D. The sequenced sample was peripheral blood, obtained 28 days after the second AZD1222 dose. The CDR3 is CASSLVEGSYNEQFF. The CDR3, as DNA: TGTGCTAGCAGCTTAGTTGAAGGCTCCTACAATGAGCAGTTCTTC.